This TCR beta chain emerged from a study of T cell responses to AZD1222 COVID-19 vaccine. Study-wide results and caveats: Samples come after the peak T cell response, not at day 14. Reportedly, nearly half the spike-specific TCRs target unmutated variant regions. The study identified only 6 or 7 AZD1222 recipients as seropositive at baseline.

Generated by immunoSEQ multiplex PCR, the TCRdb table keeps only in-frame clones and is missing some. The data hold about 180,000 clones, with around 90% observed a single time. The ends lost 8 bases at V and 0 bases at J; junction bases unmatched: 27. The CDR3 loop spans 21 amino acids. CDR1 SQVTM and CDR2 ANQGSEA come from the germline V gene. This clone was observed once. Its antigen remains unknown. The specimen comprised peripheral blood, sampled on day 0 of AZD1222 vaccination. The chain links TRBV29-1 to TRBJ1-5; 8 bases are shared with TRBD1. This receptor was obtained from an adult in good health. CDR3 coding DNA: TGCAGCTCCCTTAACGACACAGGGGGGGGAGAAGAATTTATTAGCAATCAGCCCCAGCATTTT. Encoded protein: CSSLNDTGGGEEFISNQPQHF.